The subject of this entry is one TCR beta chain. Its specificity is unknown. The data originate from a study of shared clonotypes between healthy human individuals. Positive CCR7 selection of CD45RO-negative cells yielded the naive CD8 cells, and terminally differentiated effector memory CD45RA+ cells were excluded. CDR1 MNHEY and CDR2 SMNVEV come from the germline V gene (reference sequence). Trimming left V 11 bases short and J 1 base short, with 8 bases between. The CDR3 totals 11 residues. TCRdb's copy holds only in-frame clones and misses some; the assay was immunoSEQ multiplex PCR. The sample holds some 580,000 clones, roughly 98% seen once. Whole-study results and caveats: Roughly 5% of naive CD4 clonotypes were shared across a handful of donors.

Specimen: naive CD8+ T cells sorted from blood. The V and J genes are TRBV27 and TRBJ1-1, with D hard to call. The source is a man aged 25-45 years in good health. CDR3 sequence reads: CAAWRNTEAFF. Here the CDR3 DNA reads TGTGCCGCATGGAGGAACACTGAAGCTTTCTTT.